Below, one T cell receptor beta chain is given with its context. Using immunoSEQ multiplex PCR, the repertoire was profiled, and TCRdb retains in-frame clones only, with some absent. Here the sample spans about 300,000 clones, 85% to 90% being singletons. Trimming removed 6 bases from V and 6 bases from J; junction bases left unmatched: 3. Germline CDR1 and CDR2: SGHDN and FVKESK. The CDR3 sequence is 13 residues long. This specimen comes from a study of blood T cell repertoires in COVID-19. In the study overall: Sources were T cells, B-cell-depleted T cells, or PBMCs; the material itself was cDNA or gDNA.

This chain connects TRBV14 to TRBJ2-2; 8 positions match TRBD1. This TCR was recovered from a human donor in a cohort sampled during active COVID-19. Source material: peripheral blood. This CDR3 is CASRRQGPGELFF. The CDR3 DNA is TGTGCCAGCAGACGACAGGGGCCCGGGGAGCTGTTTTTT. The full variable domain, rest sourced from reference TRBV14 and TRBJ2-2, is EAGVTQFPSHSVIEKGQTVTLRCDPISGHDNLYWYRRVMGKEIKFLLHFVKESKQDESGMPNNRFLAERTGGTYSTLKVQPAELEDSGVYFCASRRQGPGELFFGEGSRLTVL.